These T cell receptor beta chains were read from a single sample in a study of OX40 agonist ivuxolimab in advanced cancers. Clones were read by immunoSEQ multiplex PCR, and TCRdb kept only the in-frame ones, dropping some. This table has under 100,000 clones, about 80% appearing once. Sequencing used CD4+ or CD8+ T cells sorted from blood, obtained in a trial of the OX40 agonist ivuxolimab. The origin of the receptors is an adult with an advanced solid tumor such as melanoma, head and neck, liver or kidney cancer. The CDR3 runs from the conserved cysteine through the conserved F or W. The D gene is left open where the match is weak. The size entry is marked missing in some rows and otherwise reads once, few, many or a size class.

j_gene: TRBJ2-5
d_gene: TRBD1
v_gene: TRBV19
abundance: -
CDR3nt: TGTGCCAGTAGTAGCGGGCAGGGGGCTCAAGAGACCCAGTACTTC
CDR3aa: CASSSGQGAQETQYF

j_gene: TRBJ1-2
d_gene: -
v_gene: TRBV7-2
abundance: once
CDR3nt: TGTGCCAGCAGCTTGGCTAGGACAACCTATGGCTACACCTTC
CDR3aa: CASSLARTTYGYTF

j_gene: TRBJ1-3
d_gene: -
v_gene: TRBV5-1
abundance: -
CDR3nt: TGCGCCAGCAGTGTGGAAGGCCGGGCGAGTGGAAACACCATATATTTT
CDR3aa: CASSVEGRASGNTIYF

j_gene: TRBJ1-5
d_gene: -
v_gene: TRBV5-4
abundance: -
CDR3nt: TGTGCCAGCAGCTTGGAAGGTCAGCCCCAGCATTTT
CDR3aa: CASSLEGQPQHF

j_gene: TRBJ2-2
d_gene: TRBD1
v_gene: TRBV5-1
abundance: once
CDR3nt: TGCGCCAGCAGCGGGACAGCGAACACCGGGGAGCTGTTTTTT
CDR3aa: CASSGTANTGELFF

j_gene: TRBJ2-3
d_gene: TRBD2
v_gene: TRBV9
abundance: -
CDR3nt: TGTGCCAGCACTCCCAGCGGGAGAACAGATACGCAGTATTTT
CDR3aa: CASTPSGRTDTQYF

j_gene: TRBJ1-2
d_gene: -
v_gene: TRBV9
abundance: -
CDR3nt: TGTGCCAGCAGCGTAGCTACGGGGGGCTCTAACTATGGCTACACCTTC
CDR3aa: CASSVATGGSNYGYTF

j_gene: TRBJ2-3
d_gene: TRBD1
v_gene: TRBV27
abundance: -
CDR3nt: TGTGCCAGTACAGGGGGCGGCACAGATACGCAGTATTTT
CDR3aa: CASTGGGTDTQYF

j_gene: TRBJ2-1
d_gene: TRBD1
v_gene: TRBV6-1
abundance: -
CDR3nt: TGTGCCAGCACAACAGGGGTTGAGCAGTTCTTC
CDR3aa: CASTTGVEQFF

j_gene: TRBJ1-5
d_gene: TRBD1
v_gene: TRBV7-2
abundance: -
CDR3nt: TGTGCCAGCAGCCCCTGGACAGGGAGGAATCAGCCCCAGCATTTT
CDR3aa: CASSPWTGRNQPQHF

j_gene: TRBJ1-6
d_gene: -
v_gene: TRBV4-1
abundance: few
CDR3nt: TGCGCCAGCAGCCAAGTTGAAGGGAGAGATTCACCCCTCCACTTT
CDR3aa: CASSQVEGRDSPLHF

j_gene: TRBJ2-7
d_gene: TRBD1
v_gene: TRBV11-2
abundance: -
CDR3nt: TGTGCCAGCACACCAGACAGGGGGCGTCGGGAGCAGTACTTC
CDR3aa: CASTPDRGRREQYF

j_gene: TRBJ1-1
d_gene: -
v_gene: TRBV28
abundance: -
CDR3nt: TGTGCCAGCAGCCGCCCAGGGAGCGCGACTGAAGCTTTCTTT
CDR3aa: CASSRPGSATEAFF

j_gene: TRBJ1-2
d_gene: -
v_gene: TRBV14
abundance: -
CDR3nt: TGTGCCAGCAGCCGGGACGAAAACTATGGCTACACCTTC
CDR3aa: CASSRDENYGYTF

j_gene: TRBJ1-2
d_gene: -
v_gene: TRBV7-3
abundance: -
CDR3nt: TGTGCCAGCACCCGACCCGGGACCCAGATCCCAAGGTTAGGTCACACCTTC
CDR3aa: CASTRPGTQIPRLGHTF

j_gene: TRBJ1-1
d_gene: -
v_gene: TRBV30
abundance: -
CDR3nt: TGTGCCTGGAGTATTCGGGGGCGGTTCACTGAAGCTTTCTTT
CDR3aa: CAWSIRGRFTEAFF

j_gene: TRBJ2-1
d_gene: -
v_gene: TRBV6-5
abundance: once
CDR3nt: TGTGCCAGCAGTTACGGGGAGGCGGGGTACAATGAGCAGTTCTTC
CDR3aa: CASSYGEAGYNEQFF

j_gene: TRBJ2-1
d_gene: -
v_gene: TRBV11-3
abundance: -
CDR3nt: TGTGCCAGCAGCCTGGGTGGCGGTGAGCAGTTCTTC
CDR3aa: CASSLGGGEQFF

j_gene: TRBJ2-1
d_gene: TRBD2
v_gene: TRBV5-5
abundance: few
CDR3nt: TGTGCCAGCAGCACGCTACTAAGCGGGAGGTCTTCGGATGAGCAGTTCTTC
CDR3aa: CASSTLLSGRSSDEQFF

j_gene: TRBJ2-3
d_gene: -
v_gene: TRBV6-1
abundance: -
CDR3nt: TGTGCCAGCAGTGGGGACTCGGGTGGGTTAGCGGCCACAGATACGCAGTATTTT
CDR3aa: CASSGDSGGLAATDTQYF

j_gene: TRBJ1-5
d_gene: -
v_gene: TRBV2
abundance: few
CDR3nt: TGTGCCAGCAGCCCCGGGCAGTGGGATCAGCCCCAGCATTTT
CDR3aa: CASSPGQWDQPQHF

j_gene: TRBJ1-1
d_gene: -
v_gene: TRBV27
abundance: -
CDR3nt: TGTGCCAGCAGTTTATTGACAGGTTCCACTGAAGCTTTCTTT
CDR3aa: CASSLLTGSTEAFF

j_gene: TRBJ2-7
d_gene: TRBD1
v_gene: TRBV6-1
abundance: -
CDR3nt: TGTGCCAGCAGTGAAGGTAACAGGGGCCACGAGCAGTACTTC
CDR3aa: CASSEGNRGHEQYF

j_gene: TRBJ2-6
d_gene: -
v_gene: TRBV19
abundance: -
CDR3nt: TGTGCCAGTAGTAGGGGGGGCAAGGTCCTGACTTTC
CDR3aa: CASSRGGKVLTF

j_gene: TRBJ1-2
d_gene: TRBD1
v_gene: TRBV6-6
abundance: -
CDR3nt: TGTGCCAGCAGTTACGCCGACAGGGCAGCTAACTATGGCTACACCTTC
CDR3aa: CASSYADRAANYGYTF

j_gene: TRBJ2-7
d_gene: -
v_gene: TRBV23-1
abundance: once
CDR3nt: TGCGCCAGCAGTCAAGACCAGGGGATACACGAGCAGTACTTC
CDR3aa: CASSQDQGIHEQYF

j_gene: TRBJ2-5
d_gene: -
v_gene: TRBV7-2
abundance: -
CDR3nt: TGTGCCAGCAGCTTAGTAGGGGGGCACCAAGAGACCCAGTACTTC
CDR3aa: CASSLVGGHQETQYF

j_gene: TRBJ1-6
d_gene: -
v_gene: TRBV7-2
abundance: -
CDR3nt: TGTGCCAGCAGCTTAAATAGGGGGGGCTATAATTCACCCCTCCACTTT
CDR3aa: CASSLNRGGYNSPLHF

j_gene: TRBJ1-3
d_gene: -
v_gene: TRBV7-8
abundance: -
CDR3nt: TGTGCCAGCAGCTTACATTCTATGGGGGCTTCTGGAAACACCATATATTTT
CDR3aa: CASSLHSMGASGNTIYF

j_gene: TRBJ1-1
d_gene: -
v_gene: TRBV5-1
abundance: -
CDR3nt: TGCGCCAGCAGCGTACAGGGGAACACTGAAGCTTTCTTT
CDR3aa: CASSVQGNTEAFF

j_gene: TRBJ2-1
d_gene: -
v_gene: TRBV7-3
abundance: -
CDR3nt: TGTGCCAGCCGTGGGGGGACTGAGCAGTTCTTC
CDR3aa: CASRGGTEQFF

j_gene: TRBJ1-5
d_gene: -
v_gene: TRBV7-2
abundance: -
CDR3nt: TGTGCCAGCAGGCGTTCGGGGTCTAGCAATCAGCCCCAGCATTTT
CDR3aa: CASRRSGSSNQPQHF

j_gene: TRBJ2-7
d_gene: -
v_gene: TRBV19
abundance: -
CDR3nt: TGTGCCAGTAGTATGGGGTTGAACTTCGACGAGCAGTACTTC
CDR3aa: CASSMGLNFDEQYF

j_gene: TRBJ1-2
d_gene: -
v_gene: TRBV6-1
abundance: -
CDR3nt: TGTGCCAGCAGTGAAACAGGGACCTATGGCTACACCTTC
CDR3aa: CASSETGTYGYTF

j_gene: TRBJ1-3
d_gene: TRBD1
v_gene: TRBV7-8
abundance: -
CDR3nt: TGTGCCAGCGGAAGCTTACATGGACAGGACTCTGGAAACACCATATATTTT
CDR3aa: CASGSLHGQDSGNTIYF

j_gene: TRBJ2-5
d_gene: -
v_gene: TRBV29-1
abundance: -
CDR3nt: TGCAGCGTTGATAGTCCGGGGCAGGCCTTCAAAGAGACCCAGTACTTC
CDR3aa: CSVDSPGQAFKETQYF

j_gene: TRBJ1-1
d_gene: -
v_gene: TRBV6-6
abundance: -
CDR3nt: TGTGCCAGCAGTCCGTCCTTGGGTTTGGAAGCTTTCTTT
CDR3aa: CASSPSLGLEAFF

j_gene: TRBJ1-2
d_gene: -
v_gene: TRBV28
abundance: -
CDR3nt: TGTGCCAGCAGGGAAAGTGACGCCAGAAGAGGCTACACCTTC
CDR3aa: CASRESDARRGYTF

j_gene: TRBJ2-3
d_gene: -
v_gene: TRBV30
abundance: -
CDR3nt: TGTGCCTGGAGTGTACTGGGGCCCAGCACAGATACGCAGTATTTT
CDR3aa: CAWSVLGPSTDTQYF

j_gene: TRBJ2-7
d_gene: TRBD1
v_gene: TRBV29-1
abundance: -
CDR3nt: TGCAGCGCGAGACAGGGGACCACCTACGAGCAGTACTTC
CDR3aa: CSARQGTTYEQYF

j_gene: TRBJ1-2
d_gene: -
v_gene: TRBV2
abundance: -
CDR3nt: TGTGCCAGCAGTCCTTTGACCCCCGGGGGTCGTAGCTATGGCTACACCTTC
CDR3aa: CASSPLTPGGRSYGYTF

j_gene: TRBJ2-2
d_gene: -
v_gene: TRBV7-3
abundance: -
CDR3nt: TGTGCCAGCAGCTTACGGGAAACCGGGGAGCTGTTTTTT
CDR3aa: CASSLRETGELFF

j_gene: TRBJ1-2
d_gene: TRBD1
v_gene: TRBV14
abundance: -
CDR3nt: TGTGCCAGCAGCCATGGAACCGGGACAGGATATGGCTACACCTTC
CDR3aa: CASSHGTGTGYGYTF

j_gene: TRBJ2-7
d_gene: -
v_gene: TRBV4-1
abundance: -
CDR3nt: TGCGCCAGCAGCCAAGACGGGGCCCAGGTTGGGACCTACGAGCAGTACTTC
CDR3aa: CASSQDGAQVGTYEQYF

j_gene: TRBJ2-3
d_gene: TRBD1
v_gene: TRBV7-2
abundance: -
CDR3nt: TGTGCCAGCAGCCCCTCAGGGACAGGGTCAGATACGCAGTATTTT
CDR3aa: CASSPSGTGSDTQYF

j_gene: TRBJ2-5
d_gene: -
v_gene: TRBV7-3
abundance: -
CDR3nt: TGTGCCAGCAGCTTAGGAGGGGGCCGGGAGACCCAGTACTTC
CDR3aa: CASSLGGGRETQYF

j_gene: TRBJ2-5
d_gene: -
v_gene: TRBV21-1
abundance: once
CDR3nt: TGTGCCAGCAGCAAAGCATGGAGGGGGCGGGTTCGAGAGACCCAGTACTTC
CDR3aa: CASSKAWRGRVRETQYF

j_gene: TRBJ2-7
d_gene: TRBD1
v_gene: TRBV6-5
abundance: -
CDR3nt: TGTGCCAGCAGTTACTCTAGGACAGGGGGGTCCTACGAGCAGTACTTC
CDR3aa: CASSYSRTGGSYEQYF